Each of the 9 T cell receptor beta chains below was sequenced from the same sample in a study of human T cells and chemical hapten exposure. TCRdb re-derived calls from the RACE reads in MiXCR, one entry per CDR3 protein. The data hold about 52,000 distinct CDR3 sequences, with more than 9% observed a single time. Time point described: pre-sensitization, week 0. Specified treatment: therapeutic diphenylcyclopropenone sensitization with weekly scalp DPC. Unfractionated whole blood yielded the extracted total RNA. The input for sequencing was whole blood, taken in connection with sensitization to the hapten diphenylcyclopropenone (DPC). The source of these receptors is a woman in her 30s with alopecia areata. Some clones in this sample may be carry-over from other donors' samples.

The V gene is TRBV28, the J gene TRBJ2-1, with D hard to call. The CDR3 contains 12 residues. Trimming cost V 3 bases and J 2 bases, with 2 bases left between them. CDR1 is MDHEN and CDR2 is SYDVKM in the germline V gene. The CDR3 region is CASSFTYNEQFF. The CDR3 DNA is TGTGCCAGCAGTTTCACCTACAATGAGCAGTTCTTC.

This clonotype was seen repeatedly, ten times or more. This chain links TRBV28 with TRBJ1-1; 8 nucleotides align to TRBD1. J lost 0 bases, V lost 5 bases, and 11 bases had no gene match. This CDR3 region has 17 residues. Germline CDR1 reads MDHEN; CDR2 reads SYDVKM. The CDR3 sequence: CASSPPTGGEMNTEAFF. In DNA, the CDR3 is TGTGCCAGCAGTCCCCCTACAGGGGGAGAAATGAACACTGAAGCTTTCTTT.

This chain joins TRBV7-2 and TRBJ2-3; TRBD2 agrees at 11 bases. This CDR3 has 15 residues. V gave up 3 bases and J gave up 4 bases; unmatched junction bases: 3. Per the germline V gene, CDR1 is SGHTA and CDR2 is FQGNSA. Here the CDR3 DNA reads TGTGCCAGCAGCTTTCTAGCGGGGGGCGCAGATACGCAGTATTTT. Its translation: CASSFLAGGADTQYF.

The J gene is TRBJ2-1, the V gene TRBV20-1; the match to TRBD2 covers 15 bases. The germline gives CDR1 DFQATT, CDR2 SNEGSKA (reference sequence). The length of the CDR3 is 18 residues. The junction had 9 bases not matched to a gene; V was cut back by 2 bases and J by 4 bases. The CDR3 DNA reads TGCAGTGCTAGAAATGGGGGACTAGCGGGGGGTAGATACAATGAGCAGTTCTTC. This translates into CSARNGGLAGGRYNEQFF.

This clonotype was seen many times. V and J are TRBV15 and TRBJ2-3, with 10 bases that match TRBD1. Trimming took 4 bases from V and 3 from J; bases not matched to a gene: 1. The CDR3 length is 14 residues. The V gene's germline CDR1 is LNHNV and CDR2 YYDKDF (reference sequence). The CDR3: CATSMGQGTDTQYF. Here the CDR3 DNA reads TGTGCCACCAGCATGGGACAGGGGACAGATACGCAGTATTTT.

In its sample, this clonotype was seen many times. The CDR3 DNA sequence: TGCAGCGTTAGGGGGCCGGGCGAAAAACTGTTTTTT. Translated, it gives CSVRGPGEKLFF. The chain couples TRBV29-1 to TRBJ1-4; TRBD1 matches at 7 bases. Unmatched junction bases numbered 5, after V lost 5 bases and J lost 8 bases. Germline CDR1 reads SQVTM; CDR2 reads ANQGSEA. The CDR3 extends over 12 amino acids. Combining the CDR3 with reference TRBV29-1 and TRBJ1-4 gives the whole variable domain SAVISQKPSRDICQRGTSLTIQCQVDSQVTMMFWYRQQPGQSLTLIATANQGSEATYESGFVIDKFPISRPNLTFSTLTVSNMSPEDSSIYLCSVRGPGEKLFFGSGTQLSVL.

J is TRBJ1-2 and V is TRBV20-1, with D perhaps matching TRBD1 (5 bases). The CDR3 covers 12 residues. Trimming cost V 3 bases and J 4 bases, with 9 bases left between them. The germline gives CDR1 DFQATT, CDR2 SNEGSKA (reference sequence). The CDR3 protein is CSASSGLYGYTF. CDR3 DNA sequence: TGCAGTGCTAGCTCGGGGCTCTATGGCTACACCTTC.

This clonotype turned up a few times. The CDR3 protein is CASSPRGEAFFEQYF. CDR3 DNA: TGTGCCAGCAGCCCCCGGGGAGAGGCCTTTTTCGAGCAGTACTTC. The V gene is TRBV7-3, the J gene TRBJ2-7, with D maybe TRBD2 (5 bases). Germline-derived CDR1 and CDR2 are SGHTA and FQGTGA. The CDR3 length is 15 residues. V lost 5 bases and J 6 bases, leaving 20 bases between the germline ends.

This clonotype has a handful of counts. The chain employs TRBV7-9 and TRBJ1-3; TRBD1 agrees at 7 bases. The CDR3 has 15 residues. Per the germline V gene, CDR1 is SEHNR and CDR2 is FQNEAQ (reference sequence). J was trimmed by 0 bases and V by 6 bases; bases with no gene match: 5. DNA for the CDR3: TGTGCCAGCAGTCCGACAGGGTACTCTGGAAACACCATATATTTT. This gives the protein CASSPTGYSGNTIYF.